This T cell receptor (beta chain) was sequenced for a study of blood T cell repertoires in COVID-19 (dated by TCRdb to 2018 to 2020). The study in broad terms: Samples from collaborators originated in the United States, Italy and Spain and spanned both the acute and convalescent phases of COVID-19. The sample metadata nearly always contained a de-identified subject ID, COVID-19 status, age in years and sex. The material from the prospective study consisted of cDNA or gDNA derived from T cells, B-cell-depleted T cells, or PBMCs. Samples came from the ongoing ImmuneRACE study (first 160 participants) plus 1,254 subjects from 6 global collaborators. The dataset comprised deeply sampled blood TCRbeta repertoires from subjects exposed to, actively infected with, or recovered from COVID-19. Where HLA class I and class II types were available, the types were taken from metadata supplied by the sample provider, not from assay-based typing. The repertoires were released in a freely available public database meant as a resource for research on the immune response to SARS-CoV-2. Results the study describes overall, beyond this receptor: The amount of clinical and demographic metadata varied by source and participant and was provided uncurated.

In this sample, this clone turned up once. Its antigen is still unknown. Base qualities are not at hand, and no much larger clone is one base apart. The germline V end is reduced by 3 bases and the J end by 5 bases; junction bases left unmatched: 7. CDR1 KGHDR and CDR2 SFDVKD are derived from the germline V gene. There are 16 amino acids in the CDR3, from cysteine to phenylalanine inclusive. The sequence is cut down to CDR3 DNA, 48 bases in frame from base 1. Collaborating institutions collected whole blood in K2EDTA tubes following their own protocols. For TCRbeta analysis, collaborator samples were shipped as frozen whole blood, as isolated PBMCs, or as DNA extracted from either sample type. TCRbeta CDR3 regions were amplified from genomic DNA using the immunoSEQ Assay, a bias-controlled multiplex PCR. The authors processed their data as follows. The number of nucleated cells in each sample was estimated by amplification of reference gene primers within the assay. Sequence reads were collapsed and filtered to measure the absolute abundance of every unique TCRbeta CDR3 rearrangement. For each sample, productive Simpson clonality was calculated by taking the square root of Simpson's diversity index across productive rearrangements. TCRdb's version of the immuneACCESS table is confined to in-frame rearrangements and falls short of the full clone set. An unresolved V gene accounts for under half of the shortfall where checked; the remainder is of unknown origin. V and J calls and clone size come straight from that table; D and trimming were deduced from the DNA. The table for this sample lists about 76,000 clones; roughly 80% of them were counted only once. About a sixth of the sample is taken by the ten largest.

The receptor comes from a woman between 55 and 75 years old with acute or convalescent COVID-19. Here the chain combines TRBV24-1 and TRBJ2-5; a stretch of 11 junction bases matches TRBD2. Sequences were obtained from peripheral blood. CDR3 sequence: CATSDPLAGGRETQYF. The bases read TGTGCCACCAGTGATCCTCTAGCGGGGGGTCGGGAGACCCAGTACTTC.